This is a list of T cell receptor beta chains from one sample in a study of blood T cell repertoires in COVID-19. Assay used: immunoSEQ multiplex PCR; TCRdb lists only in-frame clones, some missing. Of hundreds of thousands of clones in the sample, roughly 90% were seen once. The material sequenced was peripheral blood. Source of these receptors: a woman younger than 45 with active or convalescent COVID-19. Each CDR3 is given with its conserved first and last residue. The order of the fields is D gene, V gene, CDR3 length, J gene, clone size, CDR3 protein, CDR3 DNA. The D gene is left open where the match is weak. Not every row has a clone size; where given, it reads once, few, many or a size class.

D: TRBD2; V: TRBV4-2; length: 16; J: TRBJ2-1; size: -; CDR3: CASSQDGFVGLAEQFF; DNA: TGTGCCAGCAGCCAAGATGGTTTTGTGGGACTAGCGGAGCAGTTCTTC
D: TRBD1; V: TRBV25-1; length: 13; J: TRBJ1-1; size: -; CDR3: CASRGQPNTEAFF; DNA: TGTGCCAGCAGGGGACAGCCAAACACTGAAGCTTTCTTT
D: -; V: TRBV25-1; length: 13; J: TRBJ1-1; size: few; CDR3: CASSGAGYTEAFF; DNA: TGTGCCAGCAGTGGCGCAGGGTACACTGAAGCTTTCTTT
D: -; V: TRBV11-2; length: 11; J: TRBJ2-5; size: -; CDR3: CASSLAETQYF; DNA: TGTGCCAGCAGCTTAGCGGAGACCCAGTACTTC
D: TRBD1; V: TRBV3-1/TRBV3-2; length: 17; J: TRBJ1-6; size: once; CDR3: CASSPTGSVGDNSPLHF; DNA: TGTGCCAGCAGCCCGACAGGGTCCGTGGGGGATAATTCACCCCTCCACTTT
D: TRBD2; V: TRBV7-9; length: 16; J: TRBJ2-1; size: -; CDR3: CASSNRTSGLNNEQFF; DNA: TGTGCCAGCAGCAATAGGACTAGCGGACTAAACAATGAGCAGTTCTTC
D: -; V: TRBV12-3/TRBV12-4; length: 13; J: TRBJ2-1; size: -; CDR3: CASSFWRPDEQFF; DNA: TGTGCCAGCAGTTTCTGGCGGCCGGATGAGCAGTTCTTC
D: -; V: TRBV3-1/TRBV3-2; length: 12; J: TRBJ1-2; size: -; CDR3: CASSSRGAGYTF; DNA: TGTGCCAGCAGCTCTAGGGGCGCCGGCTACACCTTC
D: -; V: TRBV5-1; length: 15; J: TRBJ2-2; size: -; CDR3: CASSLDAGTTGELFF; DNA: TGCGCCAGCAGCTTGGATGCGGGGACCACCGGGGAGCTGTTTTTT
D: -; V: TRBV6-1; length: 16; J: TRBJ1-2; size: -; CDR3: CASSEQLYQDGVGYTF; DNA: TGTGCCAGCAGTGAACAACTTTATCAGGACGGGGTCGGCTACACCTTC
D: TRBD2; V: TRBV7-2; length: 16; J: TRBJ2-6; size: -; CDR3: CASSEPGLAGANVLTF; DNA: TGTGCCAGCAGCGAACCGGGACTAGCTGGGGCCAACGTCCTGACTTTC
D: -; V: TRBV6-5; length: 14; J: TRBJ1-1; size: -; CDR3: CASRAGTGNTEAFF; DNA: TGTGCCAGCAGAGCGGGGACGGGCAACACTGAAGCTTTCTTT
D: TRBD1; V: TRBV28; length: 15; J: TRBJ1-2; size: -; CDR3: CASRITGGNNYGYTF; DNA: TGTGCCAGTCGTATTACAGGGGGAAATAACTATGGCTACACCTTC
D: TRBD1; V: TRBV27; length: 16; J: TRBJ1-2; size: -; CDR3: CASSSHLGQGNYGYTF; DNA: TGTGCCAGCAGTTCCCACCTTGGACAGGGGAACTATGGCTACACCTTC
D: TRBD2; V: TRBV20-1; length: 15; J: TRBJ2-1; size: -; CDR3: CSASSGGVSYNEQFF; DNA: TGCAGTGCGAGTAGCGGGGGGGTCTCCTACAATGAGCAGTTCTTC
D: TRBD1; V: TRBV5-1; length: 16; J: TRBJ1-2; size: -; CDR3: CASRSGTGGDSYGYTF; DNA: TGCGCCAGCAGATCCGGAACAGGGGGCGATAGCTATGGCTACACCTTC
D: -; V: TRBV7-2; length: 17; J: TRBJ2-3; size: -; CDR3: CASSLRVLVVGTDTQYF; DNA: TGTGCCAGCAGCTTAAGAGTCCTAGTCGTTGGCACAGATACGCAGTATTTT
D: -; V: TRBV19; length: 14; J: TRBJ1-1; size: once; CDR3: CASSTWDKNTEAFF; DNA: TGTGCCAGTAGTACCTGGGACAAGAACACTGAAGCTTTCTTT
D: -; V: TRBV29-1; length: 14; J: TRBJ2-2; size: -; CDR3: CSVETPANTGELFF; DNA: TGCAGCGTTGAGACACCAGCGAACACCGGGGAGCTGTTTTTT
D: TRBD2; V: TRBV10-2; length: 15; J: TRBJ2-3; size: -; CDR3: CASGELAGFTDTQYF; DNA: TGCGCCAGCGGAGAACTAGCGGGATTCACAGATACGCAGTATTTT
D: -; V: TRBV25-1; length: 13; J: TRBJ1-3; size: -; CDR3: CASIDNSGNTIYF; DNA: TGTGCCAGCATAGACAATTCCGGAAACACCATATATTTT
D: -; V: TRBV29-1; length: 14; J: TRBJ1-2; size: -; CDR3: CSVDGGSPNYGYTF; DNA: TGCAGCGTTGACGGGGGTTCACCTAACTATGGCTACACCTTC